This is a list of T cell receptor beta chains from one sample in a study of cytomegalovirus exposure and HLA in healthy donors. Profiled with immunoSEQ multiplex PCR; TCRdb holds only in-frame clones, not every one. The data contain roughly 300,000 clones, 80% to 90% of them seen just once; the ten biggest clones take up roughly 4%. Material: PBMCs. These receptors were obtained from a man in his forties in good health and CMV-seropositive. The CDR3 runs from the conserved cysteine through the conserved F or W. D genes are given only for firm matches. Clone size is stated in some rows and not others, as once, few, many or a class when expanded.

size	V	J	D	CDR3	DNA
NA	TRBV5-1	TRBJ2-7	NA	CASSPDLSSTYEQYF	TGCGCCAGCAGCCCGGATCTCTCTAGCACCTACGAGCAGTACTTC
NA	TRBV4-1	TRBJ2-2	NA	CASSQWTAANTGELFF	TGCGCCAGCAGCCAGTGGACAGCTGCGAACACCGGGGAGCTGTTTTTT
NA	TRBV5-1	TRBJ2-7	NA	CASSLESGTYEQYF	TGCGCCAGCAGCTTGGAGTCGGGAACCTACGAGCAGTACTTC
NA	TRBV28	TRBJ2-2	NA	CASSLTGAGGELFF	TGTGCCAGCAGTTTAACGGGAGCGGGCGGGGAGCTGTTTTTT
NA	TRBV7-9	TRBJ1-6	NA	CASSLGDGRANSPLHF	TGTGCCAGCAGCTTAGGTGACGGGAGGGCAAATTCACCCCTCCACTTT
NA	TRBV7-2	TRBJ2-7	TRBD1	CASSLGGTGAYEQYF	TGTGCCAGCAGCTTAGGCGGGACAGGGGCCTACGAGCAGTACTTC
NA	TRBV4-2	TRBJ2-7	NA	CASSQVVTGASYEQYF	TGTGCCAGCAGCCAAGTTGTTACGGGAGCGAGTTACGAGCAGTACTTC
NA	TRBV27	TRBJ2-1	TRBD2	CASRGSGTAGNNEQFF	TGTGCCAGCAGAGGTAGCGGGACCGCGGGAAATAATGAGCAGTTCTTC
NA	TRBV7-2	TRBJ2-7	TRBD2	CASRITSGGSYEQYF	TGTGCCAGCAGGATAACTAGCGGGGGATCGTACGAGCAGTACTTC
NA	TRBV28	TRBJ1-2	TRBD1	CASSFGTAYYGYTF	TGTGCCAGCAGTTTCGGGACAGCTTACTATGGCTACACCTTC
NA	TRBV15	TRBJ2-5	NA	CATSRALNEEETQYF	TGTGCCACCTCTCGAGCCCTAAACGAGGAAGAGACCCAGTACTTC
NA	TRBV7-3	TRBJ2-1	NA	CASSLRSSYNEQFF	TGTGCCAGCAGCTTACGCAGCTCCTACAATGAGCAGTTCTTC
NA	TRBV7-9	TRBJ2-1	NA	CASSSPTSYNEQFF	TGTGCCAGCAGCTCCCCGACTAGTTACAATGAGCAGTTCTTC
once	TRBV7-9	TRBJ2-6	NA	CSSSHGPVLTF	TGTTCCAGCAGCCATGGCCCCGTCCTGACTTTC
NA	TRBV5-8	TRBJ1-1	NA	CARQGFDVVWNTEAFF	TGTGCCAGACAGGGATTTGACGTTGTTTGGAACACTGAAGCTTTCTTT
NA	TRBV7-7	TRBJ2-1	NA	CASSLDSYNEQFF	TGTGCTAGCAGCTTAGACAGTTACAATGAGCAGTTCTTC
NA	TRBV5-6	TRBJ2-2	NA	CASSPLRHYTGELFF	TGTGCCAGCAGCCCATTGAGGCATTACACCGGGGAGCTGTTTTTT
NA	TRBV7-9	TRBJ2-1	NA	CAIWVADNYNEQFF	TGTGCCATCTGGGTAGCGGATAACTACAATGAGCAGTTCTTC
NA	TRBV4-2	TRBJ2-1	NA	CASRLDLASSYNEQFF	TGTGCCAGCAGGCTTGATCTAGCGAGCTCCTACAATGAGCAGTTCTTC
NA	TRBV7-9	TRBJ2-3	NA	CASSLGGTSTDTQYF	TGTGCCAGCAGCTTGGGCGGGACTAGCACAGATACGCAGTATTTT
NA	TRBV4-1	TRBJ2-7	NA	CASSQPAAGRFHEQYF	TGCGCCAGCAGCCAGCCTGCGGCGGGACGCTTCCACGAGCAGTACTTC
NA	TRBV7-9	TRBJ1-2	TRBD1	CASSLAEDRLDYGYTF	TGTGCCAGCAGCTTAGCGGAGGACAGGTTGGACTATGGCTACACCTTC
NA	TRBV5-4	TRBJ2-2	TRBD1	CASSGTGETGELFF	TGTGCCAGCTCCGGGACAGGGGAGACCGGGGAGCTGTTTTTT
NA	TRBV5-3	TRBJ1-6	TRBD1	CARSLDRGHNSPLHF	TGTGCCAGAAGCCTGGACAGGGGACATAATTCACCCCTCCACTTT
once	TRBV6-1	TRBJ1-1	NA	CASSFGGGNTEAFF	TGTGCCAGCAGTTTCGGGGGTGGGAACACTGAAGCTTTCTTT
NA	TRBV29-1	TRBJ2-1	TRBD2	CSVRGGSMNEQFF	TGCAGCGTTCGGGGCGGGAGTATGAATGAGCAGTTCTTC
NA	TRBV19	TRBJ2-1	TRBD2	CASSSGRTAQFF	TGTGCCAGCAGTAGCGGGAGGACAGCGCAGTTCTTC
NA	TRBV7-9	TRBJ2-5	TRBD2	CASSPGLAVAQETQYF	TGTGCCAGCAGCCCAGGACTAGCGGTAGCCCAAGAGACCCAGTACTTC
NA	TRBV7-3	TRBJ2-1	NA	CASSLNYYNEQFF	TGTGCCAGCAGCTTGAACTACTACAATGAGCAGTTCTTC
NA	TRBV21-1	TRBJ2-1	NA	CASSKGLAGGPSSYNEQFF	TGTGCCAGCAGCAAAGGACTAGCGGGAGGTCCAAGCTCCTACAATGAGCAGTTCTTC
NA	TRBV28	TRBJ1-5	TRBD1	CASRKVQGALSNQPQHF	TGTGCCAGCAGGAAAGTCCAGGGGGCGCTTAGCAATCAGCCCCAGCATTTT
few	TRBV5-1	TRBJ2-1	TRBD1	CASSFGTGVRNEQFF	TGCGCCAGCAGCTTCGGGACAGGGGTGAGGAATGAGCAGTTCTTC